By share, the clone carrying this TCR beta chain ranks as medium-sized. The antigen is undetermined. This sample was taken from a study of vaccination and CD4 T cells after COVID-19. Across the study: There were six male and four female convalescents, and two of them were Hispanic.

Time point defined: late sampling 161 to 241 days after vaccination in a few convalescent patients. The treatment was: roughly 11-day PBMC culture with coronavirus spike peptide pools or control peptides (ViraFEST assay). Negative-selection isolation of CD4+ T cells was performed after 10 to 11 days of culture. Sequencing of cultured CD4+ T cell DNA used the Oncomine TCR Beta short-read assay. TCRdb called the PCR reads again in MiXCR, with one record for every CDR3 protein. The profile covers 20,000 to 25,000 distinct CDR3 sequences, with less than 35% appearing a single time and around 8.6% taken by the ten largest. The TCR sequence derives from a human donor who had recovered from COVID-19. The sample in question was CD4+ T cells from blood, cultured in vitro, obtained about 7 months after SARS-CoV-2 vaccination.

The CDR3 DNA sequence: TGTGCCAGCAGCTTAGGTGTAGGGGATAGCAATCAGCCCCAGCATTTT. Amino acid sequence: CASSLGVGDSNQPQHF. This chain connects TRBV7-4 to TRBJ1-5, with a possible D match to TRBD1 (5 bases). Germline assignment: CDR1 SGHVT and CDR2 SQSDAQ. The V gene lost 1 base and the J gene lost 0 bases, with 10 bases spanning the gap. The CDR3 loop spans 16 amino acids.